One and the same sample provided the 14 T cell receptor beta chains below, sequenced in a study of cytomegalovirus exposure and HLA in healthy donors. The PCR used 60 Vbeta and 13 Jbeta primers. Clones were sequenced by immunoSEQ multiplex PCR, and TCRdb holds only the in-frame ones, with some missing. Here the sample table reports tens of thousands of clones. Sequences were obtained from PBMCs. The receptors stem from a woman in her twenties or thirties in good health and CMV-seronegative.

This rearrangement joins TRBV19 to TRBJ1-5, with D possibly TRBD1 on 5 matching bases. This CDR3 is 16 amino acids long. Trimming took off 7 bases at V and 5 bases at J, with 21 bases between the two ends. Germline V gives CDR1 LNHDA, CDR2 SQIVND (reference sequence). CDR3 sequence reads: CASTQPGGGKDQPQHF. The DNA for the CDR3 is TGTGCCAGTACCCAACCCGGCGGGGGGAAAGATCAGCCCCAGCATTTT.

The CDR3 loop is CASSLGQAANYGYTF. The CDR3 DNA is TGTGCCAGCAGCTTGGGACAGGCCGCTAACTATGGCTACACCTTC. The rearrangement joins TRBV5-5 to TRBJ1-2; weak D call: TRBD1 (6 bases). Trimming cost V 0 bases and J 0 bases, with 9 bases left between them. The germline V gene encodes CDR1 SGHKS and CDR2 YYEKEE (reference sequence). This CDR3 spans 15 amino acids.

The chain links TRBV19 to TRBJ2-7, with 8 positions matching TRBD1. J gave up 2 bases and V 8 bases, and 8 bases lay outside the gene matches. CDR1 is LNHDA, CDR2 SQIVND, per germline (reference sequence). The CDR3 runs 14 residues. CDR3 loop: CASSTTGAPYEQYF. CDR3 in DNA: TGTGCCAGTTCCACGACAGGGGCCCCCTACGAGCAGTACTTC.

This rearrangement joins TRBV29-1 to TRBJ2-5; TRBD2 might be the D (6 bases). Germline V gene data show CDR1 as SQVTM and CDR2 as ANQGSEA. The CDR3 runs 13 residues. Trimming took off 6 bases at V and 5 bases at J, with 16 bases between the two ends. The CDR3 loop reads CSVRDSPWETQYF. CDR3 bases: TGCAGCGTCCGGGACTCACCTTGGGAGACCCAGTACTTC.

This chain links TRBV28 with TRBJ2-3; 8 nucleotides match TRBD1. The CDR3 consists of 15 residues. The V gene's germline CDR1 is MDHEN and CDR2 SYDVKM. Trimming cost V 5 bases and J 5 bases; bases outside gene matches: 9. The chain's CDR3 is CASSPQGAEKDTQYF. The DNA for the CDR3 is TGTGCCAGCAGTCCGCAGGGGGCTGAGAAAGATACGCAGTATTTT.

This chain connects TRBV6-9 to TRBJ2-5, with TRBD2 identical over 10 bases. CDR1 is MNHGY, CDR2 SVAAGI, per germline. V trimming: 7 bases; J trimming: 9 bases; junction bases outside the gene matches: 14. The CDR3 totals 15 residues. As DNA, the CDR3 is TGTGCCAGCACCCCTAGCGGGGGCACGACATTGGCCCAGTACTTC. Encoded protein: CASTPSGGTTLAQYF.

For this clone: At one end, the junction sequence differs from germline, possibly due to a read error. V usage is TRBV19 and J usage is TRBJ1-1; D uncertain. This CDR3 comprises 14 residues. Germline values: CDR1 LNHDA, CDR2 SQIVND (reference sequence). The CDR3: CASSPGRELLEDFF. CDR3 coding DNA: TGTGCCAGTAGTCCCGGACGGGAGCTCCTTGAAGATTTCTTT.

This chain connects TRBV5-5 to TRBJ1-5; D may be TRBD1 (6 bases). CDR3 length: 15 residues. The germline V gene has CDR1 SGHKS and CDR2 YYEKEE (reference sequence). Between the trimmed V and J ends, which lost 5 bases and 5 bases, there was a span of 17 bases. The CDR3 DNA reads TGTGCCAGCAGAGCGCAGGGGACGACAGATCAGCCCCAGCATTTT. It is translated as CASRAQGTTDQPQHF.

The gene calls are TRBV29-1 and TRBJ2-7; 8 positions match TRBD1. The V segment lost 4 bases and the J segment 2 bases; nucleotides outside the gene matches: 10. Germline V CDR1 and CDR2: SQVTM, ANQGSEA. There are 15 residues in the CDR3. CDR3 coding DNA: TGCAGCGTTGCCAGCGGACAGGGTAGCGCCTACGAGCAGTACTTC. Translated: CSVASGQGSAYEQYF.

The rearrangement uses TRBV18 and TRBJ1-4, with unresolved D. V was trimmed by 6 bases and J by 6 bases, leaving 8 bases between them. CDR1 is KGHSH, CDR2 LQKENI, per germline. The CDR3 loop spans 12 amino acids. CDR3 residues: CASSPGDEKLFF. The CDR3 DNA follows: TGTGCCAGCTCCCCCGGGGATGAAAAACTGTTTTTT.

V and J are TRBV27 and TRBJ2-7, with D maybe TRBD2 (6 bases). From germline, CDR1 is MNHEY and CDR2 SMNVEV (reference sequence). Trimming took off 5 bases at V and 3 bases at J, with 11 bases between the two ends. This CDR3 region has 13 residues. CDR3 sequence: CASSPGGHYEQYF. In DNA, the CDR3 is TGTGCCAGCAGTCCCGGGGGTCACTACGAGCAGTACTTC.

The chain links TRBV11-2 to TRBJ2-7; the match to TRBD1 covers 11 bases. The CDR3 totals 14 residues. CDR1 is SGHAT, CDR2 FQNNGV, per germline. Trimming cost V 5 bases and J 6 bases; bases outside gene matches: 6. CDR3 region: CASSLRDRGGEQYF. CDR3 sequence (DNA): TGTGCCAGCAGCCTCCGGGACAGGGGGGGCGAGCAGTACTTC. Filled out from reference TRBV11-2 and TRBJ2-7, the complete variable domain reads EAGVAQSPRYKIIEKRQSVAFWCNPISGHATLYWYQQILGQGPKLLIQFQNNGVVDDSQLPKDRFSAERLKGVDSTLKIQPAKLEDSAVYLCASSLRDRGGEQYFGPGTRLTVT.

The chain has TRBV7-2 and TRBJ2-7; D is undetermined. This CDR3 has 13 amino acids. Trimming took 1 base from V and 2 from J, leaving 6 bases between them. Germline CDR1 reads SGHTA; CDR2 reads FQGNSA. For the CDR3, the DNA is TGTGCCAGCAGCTTAGGGCTCGCCTACGAGCAGTACTTC. This translates into CASSLGLAYEQYF.

V and J are TRBV6-1 and TRBJ2-7, with 7 bases matching TRBD1. This CDR3 has 14 amino acids. The V and J ends lost 6 bases and 3 bases, in that order; junction bases with no gene match: 8. Germline CDR1 and CDR2: MNHNS and SASEGT. CDR3 sequence reads: CASRNTRGSYEQYF. The CDR3 DNA sequence: TGTGCCAGCAGGAACACCAGGGGGAGCTACGAGCAGTACTTC.